The 5 T cell receptor beta chains below come from one sample, sequenced in a study of T cell changes during pregnancy in multiple sclerosis. TCRdb keeps only in-frame clones here, not all; method: immunoSEQ multiplex PCR. This table holds about 72,000 clones, 91% found once. The sequences come from peripheral blood, collected in the third trimester of pregnancy. These receptors came from a female donor in good health, enrolled as a control in a pregnancy study.

This chain uses TRBV6-5 with TRBJ2-5; TRBD2 might be the D (7 bases). Per germline, CDR1 MNHEY and CDR2 SVGAGI. Trimming cost V 2 bases and J 4 bases, with 11 bases left between them. CDR3 length equals 14 residues. CDR3 region: CASSYRGGGETQYF. The CDR3 bases are TGTGCCAGCAGTTACCGCGGGGGCGGAGAGACCCAGTACTTC.

The chain employs TRBV5-4 and TRBJ2-7; TRBD2 is a possible D gene (7 bases). V was clipped by 7 bases and J by 0 bases, with 14 bases between them. The CDR3 consists of 14 residues. Germline V CDR1 and CDR2: SGHNT, YYREEE (reference sequence). CDR3 sequence (DNA): TGTGCCAGCGGCCGGGGGGCCCACTCCTACGAGCAGTACTTC. Protein sequence: CASGRGAHSYEQYF.

The chain links TRBV2 to TRBJ2-1; the match to TRBD2 covers 11 bases. The CDR3 has 14 amino acids. Trimming cost V 5 bases and J 9 bases; bases outside gene matches: 6. CDR1 SNHLY and CDR2 FYNNEI come from the germline V gene. CDR3 nucleotide sequence: TGTGCCAGCAGTCTAGCGGGGGGTCTGAGTGAGCAGTTCTTC. Its translation: CASSLAGGLSEQFF.

This chain connects TRBV2 to TRBJ2-4; D may be TRBD2 (6 bases). V was cut by 2 bases and J by 9 bases, with 14 bases left in between. Germline assignment: CDR1 SNHLY and CDR2 FYNNEI. The CDR3 length is 14 residues. CDR3 region: CASSESRGNGIQYF. CDR3 sequence (DNA): TGTGCCAGCAGTGAATCTCGGGGGAATGGCATTCAGTACTTC. Full variable domain (missing parts from reference TRBV2 and TRBJ2-4): EPEVTQTPSHQVTQMGQEVILRCVPISNHLYFYWYRQILGQKVEFLVSFYNNEISEKSEIFDDQFSVERPDGSNFTLKIRSTKLEDSAMYFCASSESRGNGIQYFGAGTRLSVL.

The V and J genes are TRBV19 and TRBJ1-1; 7 bases agree with TRBD1. The CDR3 runs 13 residues. Unmatched junction bases numbered 4, after V lost 4 bases and J lost 5 bases. In germline, CDR1 is LNHDA, CDR2 SQIVND (reference sequence). CDR3 protein: CASSTDRVTEAFF. The CDR3 bases are TGTGCCAGTAGTACCGACAGGGTTACTGAAGCTTTCTTT.